This TCR beta chain is drawn from a study of Graves' ophthalmopathy and Graves' hyperthyroidism. Study observations and caveats: The majority of expanded thyroid clonotypes above 0.001 frequency also occurred in blood.

This clonotype was picked up many times. Its target is unknown. An end of the junction differs from the germline gene, which may be a read error. Transcripts of RNA were the source for amplifying TCR beta CDR3 regions. RT-PCR in the first round used HTBI primers; a second-round multiplex PCR followed. From the multiplex PCR reads, TCRdb called clonotypes with MiXCR, one entry per CDR3 protein. Of 200,000 to 300,000 distinct CDR3 sequences listed, around 42% are singletons. What was sequenced was peripheral blood. This clonotype was sampled from an adult man with Graves' ophthalmopathy.

This chain's CDR3 is CASGFGTVQYF. The CDR3 DNA reads as TGTGCCAGCGGCTTCGGGACAGTGCAGTACTTC. The V call is TRBV7-2, the J call TRBJ2-7, with TRBD1 matching 7 bases. The CDR3 consists of 11 residues. Germline V gene sequence: CDR1 SGHTA, CDR2 FQGNSA.